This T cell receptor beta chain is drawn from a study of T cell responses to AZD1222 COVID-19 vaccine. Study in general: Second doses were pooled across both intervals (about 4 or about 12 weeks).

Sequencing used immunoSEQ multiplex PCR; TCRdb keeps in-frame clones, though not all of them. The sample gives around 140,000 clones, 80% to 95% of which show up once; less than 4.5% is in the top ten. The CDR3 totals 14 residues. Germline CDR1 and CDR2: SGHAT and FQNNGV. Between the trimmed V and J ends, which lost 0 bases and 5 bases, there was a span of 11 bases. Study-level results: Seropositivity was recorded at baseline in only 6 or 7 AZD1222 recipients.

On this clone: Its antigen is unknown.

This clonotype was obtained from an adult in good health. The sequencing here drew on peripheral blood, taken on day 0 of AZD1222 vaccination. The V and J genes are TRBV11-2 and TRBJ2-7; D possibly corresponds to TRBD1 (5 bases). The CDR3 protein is CASSLEVQGNEQYF. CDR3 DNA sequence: TGTGCCAGCAGCTTAGAAGTCCAGGGAAACGAGCAGTACTTC.